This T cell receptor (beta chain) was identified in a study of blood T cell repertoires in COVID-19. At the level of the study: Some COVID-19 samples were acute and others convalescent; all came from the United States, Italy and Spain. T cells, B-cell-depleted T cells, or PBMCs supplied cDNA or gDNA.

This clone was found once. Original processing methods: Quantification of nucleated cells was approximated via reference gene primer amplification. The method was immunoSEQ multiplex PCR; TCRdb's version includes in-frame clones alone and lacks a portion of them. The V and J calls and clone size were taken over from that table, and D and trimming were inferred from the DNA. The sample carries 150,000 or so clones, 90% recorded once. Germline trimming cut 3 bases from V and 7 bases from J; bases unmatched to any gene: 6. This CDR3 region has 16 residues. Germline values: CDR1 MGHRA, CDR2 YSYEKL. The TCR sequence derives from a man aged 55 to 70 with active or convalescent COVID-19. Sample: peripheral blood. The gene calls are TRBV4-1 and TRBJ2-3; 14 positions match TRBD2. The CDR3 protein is CASSHYGTSGGYTQYF. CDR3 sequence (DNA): TGCGCCAGCAGCCATTACGGGACTAGCGGGGGATATACGCAGTATTTT.